The 29 T cell receptor beta chains listed next were all sequenced from one sample in a study of T cell responses to AZD1222 COVID-19 vaccine. The assay was immunoSEQ multiplex PCR, and TCRdb's table has in-frame clones only and misses some. The sample records some 150,000 clones, about nine tenths being singletons. The sequencing used peripheral blood, collected on day 0 of AZD1222 vaccination. These receptors were collected from an adult in good health.

The chain is built from TRBV15 and TRBJ2-5; TRBD2 matches at 9 bases. This CDR3 is 15 amino acids long. V was clipped by 1 base and J by 2 bases; unmatched bases: 2. Per germline, CDR1 LNHNV and CDR2 YYDKDF (reference sequence). CDR3 bases: TGTGCCACCAGCAGAGCCAGCGGGAGGCAAGAGACCCAGTACTTC. It translates to CATSRASGRQETQYF. Full variable domain (remainder filled in from reference TRBV15 and TRBJ2-5): DAMVIQNPRYQVTQFGKPVTLSCSQTLNHNVMYWYQQKSSQAPKLLFHYYDKDFNNEADTPDNFQSRRPNTSFCFLDIRSPGLGDTAMYLCATSRASGRQETQYFGPGTRLLVL.

V usage is TRBV20-1 and J usage is TRBJ2-3; D is uncertain. In germline, CDR1 is DFQATT, CDR2 SNEGSKA (reference sequence). The length of the CDR3 is 12 residues. V lost 3 bases and J 2 bases, leaving 6 bases between the germline ends. The CDR3 protein is CSASPHTDTQYF. CDR3 nucleotide sequence: TGCAGTGCTAGTCCCCACACAGATACGCAGTATTTT.

The chain is built from TRBV25-1 and TRBJ1-1; no clear D. Trimming removed 4 bases from V and 0 bases from J, with 3 bases in between. Germline CDR1 reads MGHDK; CDR2 reads SYGVNS. The CDR3 spans 12 residues. Here the CDR3 reads CASSGMNTEAFF. The CDR3 region has the DNA TGTGCCAGCAGTGGTATGAACACTGAAGCTTTCTTT.

The chain recombines TRBV11-1 with TRBJ1-1; D unresolved. Germline CDR1 SGHAT, CDR2 FQDESV (reference sequence). The CDR3 length is 10 residues. Trimming left V 3 bases short and J 10 bases short, with 6 bases between. For the CDR3, the DNA is TGTGCCAGCAGCTTCCGACCAGCTTTCTTT. Its translation: CASSFRPAFF.

Only one count was recorded for this clone. The genes are TRBV3-1 (or the pseudogene TRBV3-2) and TRBJ2-5, with 9 bases fitting TRBD2. Trimming cost V 2 bases and J 4 bases; bases outside gene matches: 5. CDR3 length equals 15 residues. Germline-derived CDR1 and CDR2 are LGHDT and YNNKEL (reference sequence). The CDR3 loop reads CASSQRAGGRETQYF. CDR3 DNA sequence: TGTGCCAGCAGCCAACGTGCGGGGGGGCGAGAGACCCAGTACTTC.

The rearrangement links TRBV6-5 to TRBJ2-2, with a possible D match to TRBD1 (6 bases). There are 13 residues in the CDR3. The germline CDR1 and CDR2 sequences are MNHEY and SVGAGI. V was shortened by 6 bases and J by 5 bases, with 10 bases between the two germline ends. CDR3 DNA sequence: TGTGCCAGCAGCCGGACAGAGACCGGGGAGCTGTTTTTT. Encoded protein: CASSRTETGELFF.

Here the CDR3 reads CAWRAGTSTNEKLFF. In DNA, the CDR3 is TGTGCCTGGAGAGCCGGGACTTCAACTAATGAAAAACTGTTTTTT. The chain carries TRBV30 and TRBJ1-4; D is perhaps TRBD1 (5 bases). The V gene's germline CDR1 is GTSNPN and CDR2 SVGIG (reference sequence). Trimming shortened V by 3 bases and J by 0 bases, and 11 bases separated the two germline ends. The CDR3 sequence is 15 residues long.

The chain couples TRBV7-8 to TRBJ1-5, with TRBD1 identical over 7 bases. Germline V CDR1 and CDR2: SGHVS, FQNEAQ. The junction had 10 bases not matched to a gene; V was cut back by 5 bases and J by 6 bases. The CDR3 has 15 amino acids. In DNA form, the CDR3 reads TGTGCCAGCAGCCGAGCCGGGACAGAAATTCAGCCCCAGCATTTT. Its protein product is CASSRAGTEIQPQHF.

The sample holds one count of this clone. This chain joins TRBV11-2 and TRBJ2-5; TRBD2 agrees at 15 bases. V shed 5 bases, J shed 5 bases, and the junction held 12 bases outside the gene matches. This CDR3 has 18 amino acids. Germline-derived CDR1 and CDR2 are SGHAT and FQNNGV. This chain's CDR3 is CASSLGTSGGPLLETQYF. CDR3 coding DNA: TGTGCCAGCAGCCTTGGGACTAGCGGGGGGCCTCTCTTGGAGACCCAGTACTTC.

The chain couples TRBV7-2 to TRBJ1-1; a possible D gene is TRBD1 (5 bases). Germline V gene data show CDR1 as SGHTA and CDR2 as FQGNSA. Trimming shortened V by 1 base and J by 0 bases, and 15 bases separated the two germline ends. The CDR3 is 17 amino acids. CDR3 DNA: TGTGCCAGCAGCTTAGTCCCCGGGGGATTTATGAACACTGAAGCTTTCTTT. Amino acids: CASSLVPGGFMNTEAFF.

V is TRBV11-3 and J is TRBJ1-3; perhaps TRBD1 as D (5 bases). CDR1 is SGHNT and CDR2 is YENEEA in the germline V gene. The V and J ends lost 4 bases and 2 bases respectively, with 9 bases between them. This CDR3 comprises 14 residues. CDR3 DNA: TGTGCCAGCAGCTCCCTGGGGGCTGGAAACACCATATATTTT. It specifies CASSSLGAGNTIYF.

The chain employs TRBV7-3 and TRBJ2-6; no clear D. Trimming removed 3 bases from V and 3 bases from J, with 3 bases in between. Germline V lookup: CDR1 SGHTA, CDR2 FQGTGA. The CDR3 totals 13 residues. CDR3 DNA sequence: TGTGCCAGCAGCTTTGGTGGGGCCAACGTCCTGACTTTC. It is translated as CASSFGGANVLTF.

Worth noting for this clone: The limits of the CDR3 on the DNA are not certain, so only TCRdb's listed CDR3 is given. This chain connects TRBV21-1 to TRBJ1-5; the table assigns TRBD1, which was not confirmed against the DNA. TRBV21-1 is a pseudogene. The length of the CDR3 is 16 amino acids, counting both ends. CDR3 in amino acids: CASSAVGQGSNQPQHF.

This clone was seen once. The chain recombines TRBV5-6 with TRBJ1-6; D gene uncertain. The CDR3 is 14 residues long. Germline-derived CDR1 and CDR2 are SGHDT and YYEEEE. Trimming removed 6 bases at V and 9 bases at J, with 16 bases between. CDR3 in DNA: TGTGCCAGCACCCTTCCCATCGGCGGTTCACCCCTCCACTTT. Residues: CASTLPIGGSPLHF.

The chain is built from TRBV5-5 and TRBJ1-2; TRBD1 aligns across 7 bases. V dropped 2 bases and J dropped 7; count of bases not matched to a gene: 11. The CDR3 contains 15 residues. CDR1 is SGHKS, CDR2 YYEKEE, per germline (reference sequence). The CDR3 loop reads CASSLDPTGPGGYTF. The CDR3 region has the DNA TGTGCCAGCAGCTTAGACCCGACAGGGCCCGGTGGCTACACCTTC.

The genes are TRBV5-4 and TRBJ2-5; D gene ambiguous. Germline V gene data show CDR1 as SGHNT and CDR2 as YYREEE (reference sequence). The CDR3 sequence is 15 residues long. V was cut by 0 bases and J by 2 bases, with 11 bases left in between. CDR3 protein: CASSLVNGYQETQYF. The DNA of the CDR3 is TGTGCCAGCAGCTTGGTAAACGGATATCAAGAGACCCAGTACTTC.

This chain connects TRBV27 to TRBJ2-7, with D uncertain. CDR3 length: 13 amino acids. Germline CDR1 is MNHEY and CDR2 is SMNVEV (reference sequence). V lost 10 bases and J lost 2, with 15 bases in between. CDR3 sequence reads: CATFSLQAYEQYF. The CDR3 DNA follows: TGTGCCACCTTCTCCCTGCAGGCCTACGAGCAGTACTTC.

The gene calls are TRBV7-8 and TRBJ2-7, with 8 bases lining up with TRBD1. The CDR3 runs to 15 residues. Trimming removed 3 bases from V and 4 bases from J; junction bases left unmatched: 8. Looked up from germline, CDR1 is SGHVS and CDR2 is FQNEAQ. CDR3 nucleotide sequence: TGTGCCAGCAGCTTCCGACAGGGGTATAGGTACGAGCAGTACTTC. Amino acids: CASSFRQGYRYEQYF.

As for this clone: Other DNA sequences in this specimen translate into the identical CDR3. CDR3 coding DNA: TGCGCCAGCAGCTTAGGAGGCAATGAGCAGTTCTTC. This gives the protein CASSLGGNEQFF. This chain joins TRBV5-1 and TRBJ2-1; the D gene is possibly TRBD2 (5 bases). V lost 2 bases and J 6 bases, leaving 6 bases between the germline ends. This CDR3 region has 12 residues. The germline CDR1 and CDR2 sequences are SGHRS and YFSETQ.

This clone has just one count. The chain joins TRBV13 to TRBJ2-1, with TRBD2 matching over 16 bases. The CDR3 is made up of 16 amino acids. Trimming took 3 bases from V and 7 from J; bases not matched to a gene: 3. Germline V CDR1 and CDR2: PRHDT, FYEKMQ (reference sequence). For the CDR3, the DNA is TGTGCCAGCAGCTTGGGACTAGCGGGGGGGCGAAATGAGCAGTTCTTC. This codes for CASSLGLAGGRNEQFF.

This sequence joins TRBV2 and TRBJ1-3; possibly TRBD1 for D (5 bases). Germline CDR1 is SNHLY and CDR2 is FYNNEI. The CDR3 sequence is 15 residues long. V shed 5 bases and J shed 4 bases, with 15 bases lying between them. Here the CDR3 reads CASSPPGGKGNTIYF. CDR3 DNA: TGTGCCAGCAGTCCCCCGGGGGGAAAGGGAAACACCATATATTTT.

The chain couples TRBV5-1 to TRBJ2-2; the D is unclear. CDR1 and CDR2 (germline): SGHRS, YFSETQ. The V and J ends lost 0 bases and 2 bases respectively, with 11 bases between them. The CDR3 is made up of 16 amino acids. The CDR3 DNA reads TGCGCCAGCAGCTTGGTGAGGACCGCAAACACCGGGGAGCTGTTTTTT. This encodes CASSLVRTANTGELFF.

Worth noting for this clone: The junction departs from germline at one end; a sequencing error may be responsible. The chain joins TRBV29-1 to TRBJ2-1; D possibly matches TRBD1 or TRBD2 (5 bases each). From germline, CDR1 is SQVTM and CDR2 ANQGSEA. The CDR3 runs 12 residues. CDR3 DNA sequence: TGCAGCGTTGTTGAGGCCGGGACCCGGATACTCTTC. It is translated as CSVVEAGTRILF.

This sequence joins TRBV5-4 and TRBJ1-1; D not resolved. The CDR3 contains 12 residues. Deletions cut 1 base from V and 8 bases from J, with 9 bases between. Germline CDR1 is SGHNT and CDR2 is YYREEE (reference sequence). The CDR3 here is CASSLFRAEAFF. The CDR3 bases are TGTGCCAGCAGCTTGTTCCGGGCGGAAGCTTTCTTT.

The chain couples TRBV18 to TRBJ2-1; a weak D match, TRBD1 (6 bases). CDR3 size: 16 residues. V lost 6 bases and J 0 bases, leaving 15 bases between the germline ends. Germline-derived CDR1 and CDR2 are KGHSH and LQKENI. The CDR3 loop reads CASSTLDRSSYNEQFF. The DNA of the CDR3 is TGTGCCAGCTCGACTCTGGACAGAAGCTCCTACAATGAGCAGTTCTTC.

The chain employs TRBV7-3 and TRBJ1-1; tentatively, D is TRBD1 (5 bases). The CDR3 has 15 amino acids. Germline V gene lookup returns CDR1 SGHTA and CDR2 FQGTGA. The ends were cut back, 4 bases at V and 4 bases at J, with 16 bases in the middle. The CDR3 sequence is CASSSLPGFGTEAFF. Written as DNA, the CDR3 is TGTGCCAGCAGCTCCCTCCCAGGGTTTGGCACTGAAGCTTTCTTT.

The genes are TRBV24-1 and TRBJ2-1, with TRBD2 identical over 9 bases. The CDR3 extends over 16 amino acids. With V trimmed by 3 bases and J by 4 bases, 6 bases remained unmatched. Germline loops: CDR1 KGHDR, CDR2 SFDVKD. This CDR3 is CATSDRSGGLYNEQFF. In DNA, the CDR3 is TGTGCCACCAGTGATCGCAGCGGGGGGCTTTACAATGAGCAGTTCTTC.

V is TRBV10-3 and J is TRBJ2-1, with D possibly being TRBD2 (6 bases). Germline CDR1 and CDR2: ENHRY and SYGVKD. The V end lost 7 bases, the J end lost 8 bases, and 18 bases lay between the germline ends. The CDR3 spans 14 residues. The CDR3 bases are TGTGCCATCAACACCGGGACTGAGAACCATGAGCAGTTCTTC. This translates into CAINTGTENHEQFF.

V usage is TRBV11-3 and J usage is TRBJ1-2; D perhaps matches TRBD1 (5 bases). The CDR3 has 15 amino acids. V was trimmed by 4 bases and J by 2 bases, leaving 14 bases between them. Looked up from germline, CDR1 is SGHNT and CDR2 is YENEEA. The CDR3 region has the DNA TGTGCCAGCAGCTCGTTGGACACTCCCAACTATGGCTACACCTTC. Translation gives CASSSLDTPNYGYTF.